These T cell receptor beta chains were read from a single sample in a study of CD8 T cells in ankylosing spondylitis. TCRdb re-derived calls from the 5' RACE reads in MiXCR, one entry per CDR3 protein. The repertoire consists of fewer than 500,000 distinct CDR3 sequences, with 25% to 30% occurring once and the leading ten covering 0.89%. Material for sequencing was blood, either unsorted or a sorted T cell fraction (not recorded which). The receptor source for this set is a male donor with ankylosing spondylitis. The CDR3 runs from the conserved cysteine through the conserved F or W. A D gene is named only where the DNA matches it firmly. Not every row has a clone size; where given, it reads once, few, many or a size class.

d_call,v_call,j_call,clone_size,cdr3_aa,cdr3_nt
TRBD1,TRBV20-1,TRBJ1-5,few,CSARGQGVVEPQHF,TGCAGTGCTAGGGGACAGGGTGTGGTGGAGCCCCAGCATTTT
-,TRBV5-1,TRBJ1-1,few,CASSLASLGGNTEAFF,TGCGCCAGCAGCTTGGCCTCCCTGGGGGGGAACACTGAAGCTTTCTTT
TRBD2,TRBV20-1,TRBJ2-1,-,CSAATSGYGGEQFF,TGCAGTGCCGCGACTAGCGGGTATGGCGGTGAGCAGTTCTTC
-,TRBV24-1,TRBJ2-1,few,CATSDPTSRDTLYNEQFF,TGTGCCACCAGTGATCCTACTTCCCGGGACACGCTCTACAATGAGCAGTTCTTC
-,TRBV20-1,TRBJ1-2,-,CSASFGVGYGYTF,TGCAGTGCTAGTTTCGGGGTAGGCTATGGCTACACCTTC
TRBD2,TRBV20-1,TRBJ2-7,-,CSATGLAGNSYEQYF,TGCAGTGCCACGGGACTAGCGGGAAACTCCTACGAGCAGTACTTC
TRBD2,TRBV4-2,TRBJ2-2,many,CASSQDFSGTGELFF,TGTGCCAGCAGCCAAGATTTTAGCGGGACCGGGGAGCTGTTTTTT
-,TRBV20-1,TRBJ2-5,-,CSAPPGHRGETQYF,TGCAGTGCTCCCCCGGGACACCGAGGGGAGACCCAGTACTTC
-,TRBV12-3/TRBV12-4,TRBJ2-5,few,CASSAPAGGQETQYF,TGTGCCAGCAGTGCCCCAGCGGGCGGCCAAGAGACCCAGTACTTC
-,TRBV5-1,TRBJ1-2,few,CASSSNGQPYGYTF,TGCGCCAGCAGCTCAAACGGACAGCCTTATGGCTACACCTTC
TRBD1,TRBV6-5,TRBJ2-7,-,CASSHRTGNSYEQYF,TGTGCCAGCAGTCACCGGACAGGGAATTCCTACGAGCAGTACTTC
TRBD2,TRBV18,TRBJ2-7,-,CASSPDSSGMGEQYF,TGTGCCAGCTCACCAGATTCGAGCGGGATGGGCGAGCAGTACTTC
-,TRBV10-2,TRBJ2-3,few,CASRGQETATDTQYF,TGCGCCAGCAGGGGTCAGGAAACAGCGACAGATACGCAGTATTTT
-,TRBV4-2,TRBJ2-2,-,CASSQEWGDTGELFF,TGTGCCAGCAGCCAAGAGTGGGGGGACACCGGGGAGCTGTTTTTT
TRBD2,TRBV29-1,TRBJ2-1,-,CSVSLAGAKYNEQFF,TGCAGCGTTTCCCTAGCGGGAGCTAAGTACAATGAGCAGTTCTTC
TRBD2,TRBV25-1,TRBJ2-1,few,CASSDGLAGKEQFF,TGTGCCAGCAGTGATGGACTAGCGGGAAAGGAGCAGTTCTTC
-,TRBV9,TRBJ2-2,-,CASSVEVSGDTGELFF,TGTGCCAGCAGCGTAGAAGTTAGCGGAGACACCGGGGAGCTGTTTTTT
-,TRBV6-5,TRBJ1-5,few,CASSYPGGNQPQHF,TGTGCCAGCAGTTACCCTGGAGGGAATCAGCCCCAGCATTTT
TRBD2,TRBV7-2,TRBJ2-1,-,CASSIMGSGFHEQFF,TGTGCCAGCAGCATCATGGGTAGCGGGTTCCATGAGCAGTTCTTC
-,TRBV27,TRBJ2-4,few,CASSLGLANIQYF,TGTGCCAGCAGTTTAGGTCTAGCAAACATTCAGTACTTC
TRBD2,TRBV27,TRBJ2-5,-,CAAWGAGGQETQYF,TGTGCCGCCTGGGGAGCGGGAGGGCAAGAGACCCAGTACTTC
-,TRBV3-1,TRBJ1-2,-,CASSQEARRVHGYTF,TGTGCCAGCAGCCAAGAGGCGCGCAGGGTGCATGGCTACACCTTC
-,TRBV4-1,TRBJ2-1,few,CASSQESRGAYNEQFF,TGCGCCAGCAGCCAAGAGTCCAGGGGGGCCTACAATGAGCAGTTCTTC
-,TRBV14,TRBJ1-3,-,CASSTSGNTIYF,TGTGCCAGCAGCACCAGTGGAAACACCATATATTTT
-,TRBV20-1,TRBJ1-2,few,CSASARDRSVPGYTF,TGCAGTGCTAGTGCCCGAGACAGATCAGTCCCCGGCTACACCTTC
-,TRBV19,TRBJ2-2,few,CASQGLAEITGELFF,TGTGCCAGCCAGGGGCTAGCGGAGATCACCGGGGAGCTGTTTTTT
-,TRBV4-1,TRBJ2-1,few,CASSQVDLVSYNEQFF,TGCGCCAGCAGCCAAGTAGATCTAGTTAGTTACAATGAGCAGTTCTTC
-,TRBV29-1,TRBJ1-3,-,CSVEGKTGLASGNTIYF,TGCAGCGTTGAAGGAAAGACAGGACTTGCCTCTGGAAACACCATATATTTT
-,TRBV2,TRBJ2-1,-,CAQNEQFF,TGTGCCCAAAATGAGCAGTTCTTC
TRBD2,TRBV7-2,TRBJ2-3,-,CASSLGVGGRDTQYF,TGTGCCAGCAGCTTAGGTGTGGGAGGGAGAGATACGCAGTATTTT
-,TRBV20-1,TRBJ2-1,-,CSARVGGPEQFF,TGCAGTGCTAGAGTAGGGGGACCAGAGCAGTTCTTC
-,TRBV12-5,TRBJ2-3,-,CASAGTVVTDTQYF,TGTGCTAGTGCCGGGACGGTAGTCACAGATACGCAGTATTTT
-,TRBV18,TRBJ2-7,-,CASSPSTDNSYEQYF,TGTGCCAGCTCACCATCTACAGACAACTCCTACGAGCAGTACTTC
TRBD1,TRBV7-9,TRBJ2-1,-,CASSSGDRGDNEQFF,TGTGCCAGCAGCTCGGGGGACAGGGGGGACAATGAGCAGTTCTTC
-,TRBV15,TRBJ1-1,-,CATSRDRARLNTEAFF,TGTGCCACCAGCAGAGATAGGGCCAGACTAAACACTGAAGCTTTCTTT
TRBD2,TRBV5-1,TRBJ2-1,-,CASSPPTSGSIYNEQFF,TGCGCCAGCAGCCCTCCCACTAGCGGGAGTATTTACAATGAGCAGTTCTTC
-,TRBV20-1,TRBJ2-7,-,CSARQQVSGAEQYF,TGCAGTGCTAGACAACAGGTTTCGGGGGCCGAGCAGTACTTC
-,TRBV20-1,TRBJ1-1,few,CSALVSTEAFF,TGCAGTGCCTTGGTTTCGACTGAAGCTTTCTTT
-,TRBV10-3,TRBJ2-1,-,CAISESGGNFYNEQFF,TGTGCCATCAGTGAGTCTGGGGGAAACTTTTACAATGAGCAGTTCTTC
-,TRBV7-2,TRBJ2-1,many,CASSLGPGAGRNEQFF,TGTGCCAGCAGCTTGGGCCCGGGCGCGGGGAGGAATGAGCAGTTCTTC